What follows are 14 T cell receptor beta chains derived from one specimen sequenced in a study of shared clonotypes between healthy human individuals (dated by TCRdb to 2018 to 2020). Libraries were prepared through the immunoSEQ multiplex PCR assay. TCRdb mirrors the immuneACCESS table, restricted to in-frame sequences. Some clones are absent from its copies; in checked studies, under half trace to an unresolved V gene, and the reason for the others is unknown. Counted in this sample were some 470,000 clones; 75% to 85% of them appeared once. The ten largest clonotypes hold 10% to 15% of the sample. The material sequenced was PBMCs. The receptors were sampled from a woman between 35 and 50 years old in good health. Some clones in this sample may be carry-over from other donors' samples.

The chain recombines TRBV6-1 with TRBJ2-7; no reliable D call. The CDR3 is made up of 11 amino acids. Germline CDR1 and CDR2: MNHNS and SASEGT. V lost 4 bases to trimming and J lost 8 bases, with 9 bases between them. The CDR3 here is CASSVAPQQYF. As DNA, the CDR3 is TGTGCCAGCAGTGTGGCTCCGCAGCAGTACTTC.

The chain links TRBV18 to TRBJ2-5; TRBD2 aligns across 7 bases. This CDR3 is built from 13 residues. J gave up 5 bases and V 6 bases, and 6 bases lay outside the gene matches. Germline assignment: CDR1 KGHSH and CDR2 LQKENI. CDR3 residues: CASSRGGLETQYF. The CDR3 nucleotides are TGTGCCAGCTCCCGGGGAGGGTTGGAGACCCAGTACTTC.

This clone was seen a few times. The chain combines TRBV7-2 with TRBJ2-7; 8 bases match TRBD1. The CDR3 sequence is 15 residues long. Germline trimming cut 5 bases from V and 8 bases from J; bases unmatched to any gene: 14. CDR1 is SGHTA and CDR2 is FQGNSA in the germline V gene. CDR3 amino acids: CASSPGDRILFKQYF. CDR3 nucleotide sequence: TGTGCCAGCAGCCCAGGGGACAGGATACTGTTCAAGCAGTACTTC. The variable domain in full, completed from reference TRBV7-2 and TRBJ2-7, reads GAGVSQSPSNKVTEKGKDVELRCDPISGHTALYWYRQSLGQGLEFLIYFQGNSAPDKSGLPSDRFSAERTGGSVSTLTIQRTQQEDSAVYLCASSPGDRILFKQYFGPGTRLTVT.

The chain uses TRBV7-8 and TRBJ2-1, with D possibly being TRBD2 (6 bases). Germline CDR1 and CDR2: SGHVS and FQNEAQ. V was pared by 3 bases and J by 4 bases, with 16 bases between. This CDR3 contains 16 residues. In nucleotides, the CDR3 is TGTGCCAGCAGCTTGGGGGTAGCGGAGGTTTACAATGAGCAGTTCTTC. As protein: CASSLGVAEVYNEQFF.

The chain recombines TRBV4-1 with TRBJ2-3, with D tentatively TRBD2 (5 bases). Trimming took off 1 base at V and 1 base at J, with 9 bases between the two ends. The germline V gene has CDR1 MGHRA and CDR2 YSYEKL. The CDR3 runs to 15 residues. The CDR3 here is CASSQGGSRTDTQYF. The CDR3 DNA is TGCGCCAGCAGCCAAGGAGGGAGCCGCACAGATACGCAGTATTTT.

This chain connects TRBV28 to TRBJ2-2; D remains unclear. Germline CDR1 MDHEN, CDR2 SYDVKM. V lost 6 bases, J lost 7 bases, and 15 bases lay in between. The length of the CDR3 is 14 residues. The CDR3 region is CASSQVSPRGELFF. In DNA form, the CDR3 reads TGTGCCAGCAGCCAAGTGTCCCCCCGCGGGGAGCTGTTTTTT.

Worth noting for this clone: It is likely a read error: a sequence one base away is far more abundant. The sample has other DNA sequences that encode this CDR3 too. CDR3 sequence (DNA): TGTGCCTGGGAGGGAAACATGAACACTGAAGCATTCTTT. This translates into CAWEGNMNTEAFF. The V call is TRBV30, the J call TRBJ1-1; D is ambiguous. This CDR3 contains 13 residues. The V gene's germline CDR1 is GTSNPN and CDR2 SVGIG (reference sequence).

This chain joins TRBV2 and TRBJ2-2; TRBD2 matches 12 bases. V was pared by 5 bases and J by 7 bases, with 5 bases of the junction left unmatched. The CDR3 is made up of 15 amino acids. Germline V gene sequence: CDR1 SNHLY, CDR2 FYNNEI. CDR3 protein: CASSRLAGVGGELFF. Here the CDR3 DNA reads TGTGCCAGCAGTAGACTAGCGGGAGTGGGCGGGGAGCTGTTTTTT.

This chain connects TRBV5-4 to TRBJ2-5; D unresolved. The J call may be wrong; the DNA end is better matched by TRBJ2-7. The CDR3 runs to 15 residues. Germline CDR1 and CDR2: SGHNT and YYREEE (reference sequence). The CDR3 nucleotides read TGTGCCAGCAGCCAAGACGCAGGAGAAACCTACGAGCAGTACTTC. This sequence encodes CASSQDAGETYEQYF.

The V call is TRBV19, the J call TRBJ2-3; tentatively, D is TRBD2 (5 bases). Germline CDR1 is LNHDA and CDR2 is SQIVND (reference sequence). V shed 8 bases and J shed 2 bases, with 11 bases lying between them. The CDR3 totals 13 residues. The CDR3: CASRGVATDTQYF. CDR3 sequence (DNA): TGTGCCAGTCGGGGAGTAGCCACAGATACGCAGTATTTT. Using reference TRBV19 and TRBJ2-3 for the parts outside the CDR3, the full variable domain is DGGITQSPKYLFRKEGQNVTLSCEQNLNHDAMYWYRQDPGQGLRLIYYSQIVNDFQKGDIAEGYSVSREKKESFPLTVTSAQKNPTAFYLCASRGVATDTQYFGPGTRLTVL.

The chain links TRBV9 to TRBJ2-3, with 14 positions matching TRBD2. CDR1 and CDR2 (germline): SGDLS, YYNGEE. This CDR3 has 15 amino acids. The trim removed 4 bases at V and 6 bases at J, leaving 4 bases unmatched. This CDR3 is CASSKRTSGRDTQYF. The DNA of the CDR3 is TGTGCCAGCAGCAAACGGACTAGCGGGAGGGATACGCAGTATTTT.

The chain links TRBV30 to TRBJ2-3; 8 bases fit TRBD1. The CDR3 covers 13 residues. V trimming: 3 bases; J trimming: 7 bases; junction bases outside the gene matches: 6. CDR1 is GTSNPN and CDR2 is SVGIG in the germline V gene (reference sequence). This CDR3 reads CAWRGQGSYTQYF. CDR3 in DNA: TGTGCCTGGAGAGGACAGGGCTCATATACGCAGTATTTT.

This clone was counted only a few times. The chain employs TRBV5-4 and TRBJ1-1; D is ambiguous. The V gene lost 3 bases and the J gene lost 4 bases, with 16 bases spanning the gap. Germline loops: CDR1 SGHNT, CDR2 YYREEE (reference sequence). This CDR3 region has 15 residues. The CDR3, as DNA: TGTGCCAGCAGCTCCCTTAACTCCGGTAGCACTGAAGCTTTCTTT. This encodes CASSSLNSGSTEAFF.

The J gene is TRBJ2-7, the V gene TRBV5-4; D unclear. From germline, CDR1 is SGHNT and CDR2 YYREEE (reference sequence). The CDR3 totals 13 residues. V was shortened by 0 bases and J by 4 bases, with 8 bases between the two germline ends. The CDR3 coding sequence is TGTGCCAGCAGCTTGGGGCAGCGATACGAGCAGTACTTC. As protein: CASSLGQRYEQYF.